Below, 20 T cell receptor beta chains from the same sample are listed, as sequenced in a study of OX40 agonist ivuxolimab in advanced cancers. Sequencing was performed with immunoSEQ multiplex PCR; in TCRdb, only in-frame clones are kept and a portion is missing. The sample gives about 110,000 clones, 90% of which show up once; about 0.48% is in the top ten. The specimen was CD4+ or CD8+ T cells sorted from blood, collected in a trial of the OX40 agonist ivuxolimab. These receptors all come from an adult with an advanced solid tumor such as melanoma, head and neck, liver or kidney cancer.

This clone was detected only once. The chain couples TRBV28 to TRBJ2-7, with TRBD1 matching 8 bases. CDR3 length: 14 residues. CDR1 is MDHEN and CDR2 is SYDVKM in the germline V gene. V trimming: 5 bases; J trimming: 8 bases; junction bases outside the gene matches: 11. The CDR3 here is CASSPRGQASKQYF. The CDR3, as DNA: TGTGCCAGCAGTCCCAGGGGGCAGGCCAGCAAGCAGTACTTC.

CDR3 bases: TGTGCCAGCAGCGTACGCAGCACAGATACGCAGTATTTT. Translation: CASSVRSTDTQYF. J is TRBJ2-3 and V is TRBV9, with D uncertain. Trimming cost V 1 base and J 0 bases, with 3 bases left between them. Germline CDR1 and CDR2: SGDLS and YYNGEE. The CDR3 has 13 residues.

This clone turned up a few times. This rearrangement joins TRBV19 to TRBJ1-6, with no clear D. Germline V gene lookup returns CDR1 LNHDA and CDR2 SQIVND (reference sequence). The CDR3 contains 12 residues. Trimming removed 6 bases from V and 7 bases from J, with 7 bases in between. Written as DNA, the CDR3 is TGTGCCAGTAGGTGGGCGAATTCACCCCTCCACTTT. This gives the protein CASRWANSPLHF.

The chain is built from TRBV5-1 and TRBJ2-5, with D perhaps TRBD1 (6 bases). CDR3 length equals 14 residues. V lost 2 bases and J lost 4, with 12 bases in between. Germline CDR1 is SGHRS and CDR2 is YFSETQ. CDR3 in DNA: TGCGCCAGCAGCTTTGACAGGCATTCAGAGACCCAGTACTTC. This codes for CASSFDRHSETQYF. The whole variable domain, remainder taken from reference TRBV5-1 and TRBJ2-5, is KAGVTQTPRYLIKTRGQQVTLSCSPISGHRSVSWYQQTPGQGLQFLFEYFSETQRNKGNFPGRFSGRQFSNSRSEMNVSTLELGDSALYLCASSFDRHSETQYFGPGTRLLVL.

The chain joins TRBV5-4 to TRBJ2-6; TRBD1 matches at 8 bases. This CDR3 has 15 amino acids. Trimming removed 4 bases from V and 3 bases from J; junction bases left unmatched: 3. Germline-derived CDR1 and CDR2 are SGHNT and YYREEE (reference sequence). CDR3 DNA: TGTGCCAGCAGCCCGACAGGGGTTGGGGCCAACGTCCTGACTTTC. This gives the protein CASSPTGVGANVLTF.

This clone was counted a few times. The rearrangement uses TRBV19 and TRBJ1-5; TRBD1 matches 7 bases. The V segment lost 8 bases and the J segment 3 bases; nucleotides outside the gene matches: 7. The CDR3 totals 14 residues. Per the germline V gene, CDR1 is LNHDA and CDR2 is SQIVND (reference sequence). CDR3 DNA sequence: TGTGCCAGTTCCTTTGACAGGGACAATCAGCCCCAGCATTTT. Protein: CASSFDRDNQPQHF. Based on the CDR3 plus reference TRBV19 and TRBJ1-5, the full variable domain is DGGITQSPKYLFRKEGQNVTLSCEQNLNHDAMYWYRQDPGQGLRLIYYSQIVNDFQKGDIAEGYSVSREKKESFPLTVTSAQKNPTAFYLCASSFDRDNQPQHFGDGTRLSIL.

The rearrangement links TRBV28 to TRBJ1-2; D remains ambiguous. CDR3 length: 14 residues. Germline CDR1 and CDR2: MDHEN and SYDVKM. Trimming took 6 bases from V and 8 from J, leaving 19 bases between them. In DNA form, the CDR3 reads TGTGCCAGCAGAACCGACCACTTGGGGATGGGCTACACCTTC. Its translation is CASRTDHLGMGYTF.

The rearrangement links TRBV23-1 to TRBJ1-6; D gene ambiguous. TRBV23-1 is reported as an ORF; its role is uncertain. V lost 4 bases to trimming and J lost 13 bases, with 14 bases between them. The CDR3 covers 13 residues. The CDR3 sequence is CASSRSKVAPLHF. In nucleotides, the CDR3 is TGCGCCAGCAGTCGTAGTAAGGTAGCTCCCCTCCACTTT.

This clone was detected a few times. V usage is TRBV2 and J usage is TRBJ1-1; D remains unclear. The V and J ends lost 6 bases and 0 bases respectively, with 8 bases between them. This CDR3 has 13 amino acids. Germline V gene data show CDR1 as SNHLY and CDR2 as FYNNEI. The DNA for the CDR3 is TGTGCCAGCAGGGTTAGTATGAACACTGAAGCTTTCTTT. It is translated as CASRVSMNTEAFF. Filled out from reference TRBV2 and TRBJ1-1, the complete variable domain reads EPEVTQTPSHQVTQMGQEVILRCVPISNHLYFYWYRQILGQKVEFLVSFYNNEISEKSEIFDDQFSVERPDGSNFTLKIRSTKLEDSAMYFCASRVSMNTEAFFGQGTRLTVV.

CDR3 amino acids: CASSMERGFNEQFF. The CDR3 nucleotides are TGTGCCAGTAGTATGGAACGGGGCTTTAATGAGCAGTTCTTC. V gene TRBV19 combines with J gene TRBJ2-1; D possibly uses TRBD1 or TRBD2 (5 bases each). This CDR3 spans 14 amino acids. Germline values: CDR1 LNHDA, CDR2 SQIVND (reference sequence). Trimming stripped 3 bases from V and 7 bases from J, with 13 bases between.

The V gene is TRBV25-1, the J gene TRBJ1-1; no clear D gene. CDR3 size: 13 residues. V was pared by 7 bases and J by 4 bases, with 13 bases between. Germline CDR1 and CDR2: MGHDK and SYGVNS. The DNA of the CDR3 is TGTGCCAGCACCATCCAAGAGCGCACTGAAGCTTTCTTT. Protein: CASTIQERTEAFF.

The chain is built from TRBV18 and TRBJ1-1, with TRBD1 as a possible D gene (5 bases). The germline gives CDR1 KGHSH, CDR2 LQKENI. The CDR3 has 14 amino acids. The V end lost 3 bases, the J end lost 4 bases, and 12 bases lay between the germline ends. The CDR3 sequence is CASSPGTLGTEAFF. The DNA of the CDR3 is TGTGCCAGCTCACCCGGGACCCTCGGCACTGAAGCTTTCTTT.

This clone appeared once. The CDR3 DNA is TGTGCCAGCAGCTTAACCCGGGACAGGGCTGAAGCTTTCTTT. Protein sequence: CASSLTRDRAEAFF. This chain links TRBV7-2 with TRBJ1-1; 9 bases match TRBD1. The CDR3 contains 14 residues. In germline, CDR1 is SGHTA, CDR2 FQGNSA. V trimming: 2 bases; J trimming: 6 bases; junction bases outside the gene matches: 4.

The chain employs TRBV2 and TRBJ2-7, with D perhaps matching TRBD2 (6 bases). The CDR3 runs 11 residues. CDR1 and CDR2 from the germline V gene are SNHLY and FYNNEI. The V gene lost 7 bases and the J gene lost 12 bases, with 16 bases spanning the gap. The CDR3 nucleotides are TGTGCCAGCAAGGACTCGGGAGTTTCGTACTTC. Protein product: CASKDSGVSYF. The complete variable domain, with remaining parts taken from reference TRBV2 and TRBJ2-7, reads EPEVTQTPSHQVTQMGQEVILRCVPISNHLYFYWYRQILGQKVEFLVSFYNNEISEKSEIFDDQFSVERPDGSNFTLKIRSTKLEDSAMYFCASKDSGVSYFGPGTRLTVT.

About this clone: Other DNA variants within this sample encode the same CDR3. In nucleotides, the CDR3 is TGTGCCAGCAGTCCTAGACGCGGCCGAGAGACCCAGTACTTC. This encodes CASSPRRGRETQYF. This chain connects TRBV27 to TRBJ2-5; D call uncertain. With 5 bases removed from V and 4 bases from J, the gap between germline ends came to 14 bases. The CDR3 sequence is 14 residues long. Germline V gene sequence: CDR1 MNHEY, CDR2 SMNVEV (reference sequence).

J is TRBJ1-4 and V is TRBV28; 8 bases match TRBD1. Unmatched junction bases numbered 6, after V lost 6 bases and J lost 0 bases. From germline, CDR1 is MDHEN and CDR2 SYDVKM. CDR3 length: 16 amino acids. The CDR3 nucleotides are TGTGCCAGCAGAAGTGGACAGGGTGCAACTAATGAAAAACTGTTTTTT. Its translation is CASRSGQGATNEKLFF.

The CDR3 is CASSETGGVGTNEKLFF. The DNA for the CDR3 is TGCGCCAGCAGCGAGACAGGGGGCGTGGGAACTAATGAAAAACTGTTTTTT. The V gene is TRBV5-1, the J gene TRBJ1-4; 10 bases align to TRBD1. Germline V CDR1 and CDR2: SGHRS, YFSETQ. With V trimmed by 4 bases and J by 1 base, 7 bases remained unmatched. The CDR3 length is 17 residues.

The chain is built from TRBV18 and TRBJ2-5, with TRBD2 as a possible D gene (5 bases). In germline, CDR1 is KGHSH, CDR2 LQKENI. The CDR3 is 13 residues long. The V and J ends lost 4 bases and 5 bases respectively, with 11 bases between them. CDR3 loop: CASSRQWEETQYF. The DNA of the CDR3 is TGTGCCAGCTCACGGCAGTGGGAGGAGACCCAGTACTTC.

The chain carries TRBV30 and TRBJ1-5; TRBD1 is a possible D gene (5 bases). The germline gives CDR1 GTSNPN, CDR2 SVGIG (reference sequence). V shed 0 bases and J shed 0 bases, with 12 bases lying between them. The CDR3 sequence is 16 residues long. CDR3 bases: TGTGCCTGGAGTGTACGACAGACCTATAGCAATCAGCCCCAGCATTTT. Protein product: CAWSVRQTYSNQPQHF. The variable domain in full, with the rest retrieved from reference TRBV30 and TRBJ1-5, is SQTIHQWPATLVQPVGSPLSLECTVEGTSNPNLYWYRQAAGRGLQLLFYSVGIGQISSEVPQNLSASRPQDRQFILSSKKLLLSDSGFYLCAWSVRQTYSNQPQHFGDGTRLSIL.

The rearrangement joins TRBV7-2 to TRBJ2-6; D may be TRBD1 (7 bases). V was clipped by 2 bases and J by 0 bases, with 14 bases between them. The germline V gene has CDR1 SGHTA and CDR2 FQGNSA. CDR3 size: 18 residues. The CDR3 loop reads CASSLRGTALSGANVLTF. CDR3 sequence (DNA): TGTGCCAGCAGCTTACGCGGGACAGCCCTCTCTGGGGCCAACGTCCTGACTTTC.